This TCR beta chain was recorded in a study of T cell responses to AZD1222 COVID-19 vaccine. Germline-derived CDR1 and CDR2 are ENHRY and SYGVKD. This CDR3 has 13 residues. Trimming left V 6 bases short and J 4 bases short, with 10 bases between. Only in-frame clones appear in the TCRdb table, and some are missing; sequencing was by immunoSEQ multiplex PCR. The sample has 250,000 to 300,000 clones; 90% to 95% are singletons. This chain joins TRBV10-3 and TRBJ2-1, with D hard to call. The source material was peripheral blood, sampled 28 days after the second AZD1222 dose. The receptor comes from an adult who received the AZD1222 COVID-19 vaccine. CDR3 DNA sequence: TGTGCCATCAGGGGGATGGCTTACAATGAGCAGTTCTTC. This encodes CAIRGMAYNEQFF.